This T cell receptor (beta chain) is drawn from a study of T cell responses to AZD1222 COVID-19 vaccine (dated by TCRdb to about 2021). Broadly, across the study: TCR sequencing covered 233 trial participants: 207 given two doses of AZD1222 and some 25 given two doses of MenACWY control vaccine. Trial participants were enrolled into age subgroups of 18-55, 56-69 and 70-plus years, which contained around 150, 29 and 61 TCR-sequenced participants, respectively. Beyond this particular receptor, the publication reports: Participants were mostly white British and included more females than males, and it was suggested by the authors that clonal diversity may have been underestimated. In the small 56-69-year group, the increase in depth fell short of significance, most likely because of low power. CD4 TCRs associated with the vaccine covered the entire spike protein, and the dominant responses were in regions 160-218 and 743-854. Because no samples from the day 14 peak response were available, repertoires could be characterized only after the peak T cell response. After two AZD1222 doses, spike-specific TCR breadth and depth were significantly higher than at day 0 and than in MenACWY recipients. Nearly half of unique spike-specific TCRs reportedly recognized epitopes outside regions mutated in the B.1.351 and B.1.1.7 variants. Conclusions about previously exposed vaccinees are limited, since just 6 or 7 AZD1222 recipients were seropositive for SARS-CoV-2 at baseline.

The CDR3 regions of human TCRbeta chains were analyzed by immunosequencing. As for how the authors treated the data: TCRs in the repertoires were compared against a reference library of SARS-CoV-2-specific TCRs that had been generated with the MIRA antigen-specificity platform. Breadth was defined as the fraction of unique TCRs that were SARS-CoV-2-associated. Depth was defined as the fraction of total T cells that were SARS-CoV-2-associated. Using the MIRA data, each spike-specific TCR was mapped to the spike region that the TCR reacts to and placed in a CD4 or CD8 class. Log10-transformed breadth and depth values were compared by one-way ANOVA with Sidak's multiple comparisons tests. The table comes from immuneACCESS by way of TCRdb, which keeps in-frame sequences with V and J called. Part of the clones is missing from these tables; in studies checked, under half for an unresolved V gene and the rest for unknown reasons. V, J and clone size are those of that table, while D and trimming were read from the DNA. Within this sample are about 70,000 clones, with more than 70% of them counted one time only. Jointly, the top ten make up around 4.8% of the sample.

Between the V and J ends, shortened by 0 bases and 1 base respectively, the junction contains 9 bases. CDR1 SGHAT and CDR2 FQNNGV were looked up in the germline V gene. From the cysteine up to the phenylalanine, the CDR3 has a length of 15 residues. Only CDR3 DNA remains: 45 bases, in frame from the first base. With regard to this clone: The antigen it recognizes is unknown. No per-base quality is available; no much larger clone lies one base away.

The time point label on this specimen signifies: about 28 days (+/-7) after the second vaccine dose. Per the publication, the treatment or condition label means: meningococcal conjugate vaccine given as trial control. Samples from vaccinated people were obtained from the UK trials COV001 and COV002, which included a single-blind randomized controlled phase 2/3 trial of AZD1222 (ChAdOx1 nCoV-19) in healthy adults. For TCRbeta chain sequencing, PBMC samples were collected from trial participants at day 0 and at day 28 after the second dose. This receptor chain uses TRBV11-2 and TRBJ2-5; the D gene is possibly TRBD1 or TRBD2, with 5 bases matching each. This material consisted of peripheral blood, taken 28 days after the second dose of the MenACWY control vaccine. The origin of this receptor is an adult who received the MenACWY meningococcal vaccine as a control. The sequence in DNA is TGTGCCAGCAGCTTAGATCCCGGGACCCAAGAGACCCAGTACTTC. The resulting protein is CASSLDPGTQETQYF.